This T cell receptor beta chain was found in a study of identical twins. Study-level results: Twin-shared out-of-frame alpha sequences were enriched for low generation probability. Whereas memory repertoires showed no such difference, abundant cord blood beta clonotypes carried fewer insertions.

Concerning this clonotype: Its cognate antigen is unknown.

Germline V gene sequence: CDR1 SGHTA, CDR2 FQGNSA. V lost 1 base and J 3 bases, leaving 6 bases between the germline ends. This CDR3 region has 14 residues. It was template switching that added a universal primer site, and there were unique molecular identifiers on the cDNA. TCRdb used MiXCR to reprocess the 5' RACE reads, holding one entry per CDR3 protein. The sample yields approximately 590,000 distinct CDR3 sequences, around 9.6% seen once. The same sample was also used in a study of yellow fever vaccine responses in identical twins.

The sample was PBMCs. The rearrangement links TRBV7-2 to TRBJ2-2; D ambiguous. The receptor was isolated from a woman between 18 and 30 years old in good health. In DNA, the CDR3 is TGTGCCAGCAGCTTAGTAGGCCACACCGGGGAGCTGTTTTTT. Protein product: CASSLVGHTGELFF. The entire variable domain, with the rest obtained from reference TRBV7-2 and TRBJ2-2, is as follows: GAGVSQSPSNKVTEKGKDVELRCDPISGHTALYWYRQSLGQGLEFLIYFQGNSAPDKSGLPSDRFSAERTGGSVSTLTIQRTQQEDSAVYLCASSLVGHTGELFFGEGSRLTVL.